This T cell receptor beta chain was identified in a study of blood T cell repertoires in COVID-19 (dated by TCRdb to about 2020). Concerning the study at large: Samples from collaborators originated in the United States, Italy and Spain and spanned both the acute and convalescent phases of COVID-19. The repertoires were released in a freely available public database intended as a resource for research on the immune response to SARS-CoV-2. The material from the prospective study consisted of cDNA or gDNA derived from T cells, B-cell-depleted T cells, or PBMCs. Where available, HLA class I and class II types were obtained from metadata supplied by the sample provider rather than from assay-based typing. Samples came from the ongoing ImmuneRACE study (first 160 participants) plus 1,254 subjects from 6 global collaborators. Nearly every sample came with metadata listing a de-identified subject ID, COVID-19 status, age in years and sex. Deeply sampled blood TCRbeta repertoires from subjects exposed to, actively infected with, or recovered from COVID-19 were included in the dataset. General study outcomes and caveats: Clinical and demographic metadata were provided uncurated, with the amount varying by source and participant.

TCRbeta CDR3 regions were amplified from genomic DNA by means of the immunoSEQ Assay, a bias-controlled multiplex PCR. Turning to the authors' computational methods: The number of nucleated cells in each sample was estimated by amplification of reference gene primers within the assay. Sequence reads were collapsed and filtered to measure the absolute abundance of every unique TCRbeta CDR3 rearrangement. For each sample, productive Simpson clonality was calculated as the square root of Simpson's diversity index across productive rearrangements. Here the immuneACCESS table is served through TCRdb, limited to in-frame sequences with V and J called. Missing clones are a known gap in these copies; in checked studies unresolved V genes cover under half, and the rest lacks a known reason. That table furnishes V, J and clone size, whereas the DNA furnished D and trimming. Counted in this sample were nearly 80,000 clones; 80% to 85% of them appeared once. The biggest ten clones account for approximately 33% of the sample.

Regarding this clone: No antigen is known for it. Per-nucleotide qualities are absent, and no much larger clonotype sits a single base away.

Measured from the cysteine to the phenylalanine, the CDR3 is 16 residues long. The DNA shown is the 48-base CDR3, in frame from base 1. Each collaborating institution followed its own protocols to collect whole blood in K2EDTA tubes. For TCRbeta analysis, collaborators shipped samples as frozen whole blood, isolated PBMCs, or DNA extracted from either of those sample types. Sequences were obtained from peripheral blood. The sequence came from an older woman with acute or convalescent COVID-19. The rearranged segments are TRBV21-1 and TRBJ2-3; the listed D gene, TRBD1, was not tested against the DNA. TRBV21-1 is a documented pseudogene. The CDR3 in this case is CASNQNRGPIVDTQYF. The bases are TGTGCCAGCAACCAGAACAGGGGGCCAATTGTAGATACGCAGTATTTT.